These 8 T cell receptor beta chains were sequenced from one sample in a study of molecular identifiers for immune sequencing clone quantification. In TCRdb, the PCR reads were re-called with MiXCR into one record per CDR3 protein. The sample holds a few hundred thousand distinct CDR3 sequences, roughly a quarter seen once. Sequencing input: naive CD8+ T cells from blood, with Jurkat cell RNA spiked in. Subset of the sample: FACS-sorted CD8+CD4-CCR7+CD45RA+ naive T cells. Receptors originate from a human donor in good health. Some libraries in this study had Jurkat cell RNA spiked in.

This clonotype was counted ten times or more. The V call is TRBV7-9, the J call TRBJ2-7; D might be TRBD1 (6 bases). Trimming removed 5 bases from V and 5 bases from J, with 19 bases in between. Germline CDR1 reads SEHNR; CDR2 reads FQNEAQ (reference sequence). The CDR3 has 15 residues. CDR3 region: CASSTRDMTIHEQYF. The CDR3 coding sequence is TGTGCCAGCAGCACCCGGGACATGACAATCCACGAGCAGTACTTC.

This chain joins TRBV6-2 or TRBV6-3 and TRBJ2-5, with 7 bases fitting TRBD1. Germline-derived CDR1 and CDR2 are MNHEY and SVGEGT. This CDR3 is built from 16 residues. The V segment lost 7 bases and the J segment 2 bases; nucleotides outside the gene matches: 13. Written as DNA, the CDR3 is TGTGCCAGCACTGCAGGGGCAGGGGGTTTGCAAGAGACCCAGTACTTC. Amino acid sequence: CASTAGAGGLQETQYF.

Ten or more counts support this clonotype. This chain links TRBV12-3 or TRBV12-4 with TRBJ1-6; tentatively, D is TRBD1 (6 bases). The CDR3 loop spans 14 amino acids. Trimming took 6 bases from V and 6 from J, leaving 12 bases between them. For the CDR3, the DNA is TGTGCCAGCAGCCACACAGGGTTTAATTCACCCCTCCACTTT. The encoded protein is CASSHTGFNSPLHF.

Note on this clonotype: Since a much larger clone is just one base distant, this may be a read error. CDR3 DNA sequence: TGTGCCAGCAAGAGATGGGGGGGGATTACCGAGCAGTACTTC. It is translated as CASKRWGGITEQYF. The V and J genes are TRBV6-1 and TRBJ2-7, with TRBD2 matching 7 bases. CDR3 length: 14 residues. Unmatched junction bases numbered 12, after V lost 7 bases and J lost 6 bases. Germline CDR1 MNHNS, CDR2 SASEGT.

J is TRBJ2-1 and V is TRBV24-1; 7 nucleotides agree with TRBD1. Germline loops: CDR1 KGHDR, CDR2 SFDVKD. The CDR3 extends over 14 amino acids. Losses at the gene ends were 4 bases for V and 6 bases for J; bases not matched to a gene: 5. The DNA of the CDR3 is TGTGCCACCAGTGACGAGACAGGGATCAATGAGCAGTTCTTC. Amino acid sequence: CATSDETGINEQFF.

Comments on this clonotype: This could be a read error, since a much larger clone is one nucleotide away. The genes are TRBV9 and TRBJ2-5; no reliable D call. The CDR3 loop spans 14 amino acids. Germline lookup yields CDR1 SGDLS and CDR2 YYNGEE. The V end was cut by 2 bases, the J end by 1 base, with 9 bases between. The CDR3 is CASSVWSTQETQYF. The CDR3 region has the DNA TGTGCCAGCAGCGTTTGGAGTACCCAAGAGACCCAGTACTTC.

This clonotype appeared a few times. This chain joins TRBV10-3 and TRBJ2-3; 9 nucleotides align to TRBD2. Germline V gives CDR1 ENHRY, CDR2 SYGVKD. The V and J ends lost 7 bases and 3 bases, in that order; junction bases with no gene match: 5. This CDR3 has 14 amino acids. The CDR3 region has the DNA TGTGCCATCAACGCGGGAGGGCCGACAGATACGCAGTATTTT. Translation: CAINAGGPTDTQYF.

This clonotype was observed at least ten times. The CDR3: CASSPSRGQGYNSPLHF. The CDR3 nucleotides read TGTGCCAGCAGCCCCTCTCGCGGACAGGGGTATAATTCACCCCTCCACTTT. The rearrangement uses TRBV7-9 and TRBJ1-6; TRBD1 matches at 9 bases. J gave up 4 bases and V 5 bases, and 9 bases lay outside the gene matches. The germline CDR1 and CDR2 sequences are SEHNR and FQNEAQ (reference sequence). The CDR3 is made up of 17 amino acids.